This T cell receptor beta chain was identified during a study of shared clonotypes between healthy human individuals. Study-wide results and limits: Blood alone was sampled, and tissue repertoires likely differ. When compared with the clonotypes that were shared by all four sorted-subset donors, the non-shared clonotypes turned out to have lower generation probabilities.

Every donor was a Caucasian adult from Nashville, Tennessee. About this clone itself: Its antigen is not identified.

Germline lookup yields CDR1 MNHEY and CDR2 SVGAGI. The CDR3 totals 12 residues. The V end lost 10 bases, the J end lost 7 bases, and 13 bases lay between the germline ends. Sequencing used immunoSEQ multiplex PCR; TCRdb keeps in-frame clones, though not all of them. The sample holds a few million clones, over 85% seen once. Sequences were obtained from naive CD4+ T cells from PBMCs. Subset denoted: CD45RA+ positively selected. This receptor was identified in a man younger than 35 in good health. Some clones in this sample may be carry-over from other donors' samples. V gene TRBV6-5 combines with J gene TRBJ2-2; weak D call: TRBD2 (6 bases). The CDR3 reads CATTRGNGELFF. For the CDR3, the DNA is TGTGCCACCACTCGCGGGAACGGGGAGCTGTTTTTT.